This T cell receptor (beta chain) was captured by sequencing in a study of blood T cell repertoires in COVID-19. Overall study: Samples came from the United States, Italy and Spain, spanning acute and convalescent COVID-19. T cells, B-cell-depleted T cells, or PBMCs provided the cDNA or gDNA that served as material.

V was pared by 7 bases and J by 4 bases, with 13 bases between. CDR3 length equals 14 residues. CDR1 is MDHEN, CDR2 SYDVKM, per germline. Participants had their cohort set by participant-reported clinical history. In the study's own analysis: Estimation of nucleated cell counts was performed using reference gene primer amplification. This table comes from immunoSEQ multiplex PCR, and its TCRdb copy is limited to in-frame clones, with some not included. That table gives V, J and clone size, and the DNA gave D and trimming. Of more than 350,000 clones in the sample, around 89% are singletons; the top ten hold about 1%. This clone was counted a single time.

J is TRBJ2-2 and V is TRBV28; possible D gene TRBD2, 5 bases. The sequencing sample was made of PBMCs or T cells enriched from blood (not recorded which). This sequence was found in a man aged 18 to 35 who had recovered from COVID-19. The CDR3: CASTLLGSTGELFF. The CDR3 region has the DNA TGTGCCAGCACACTATTAGGGAGCACCGGGGAGCTGTTTTTT.